The 9 T cell receptor beta chains below were found in one sample sequenced in a study of T cells in Graves' hyperthyroidism and ophthalmopathy. TCR beta CDR3 regions were amplified from RNA transcripts. When the TCR CDR3 underwent first-round RT-PCR, the HTBI primer set was used. TCRdb re-analysed the multiplex PCR reads in MiXCR, keeping a single row per CDR3 protein. The data hold about 570,000 distinct CDR3 sequences, with about half observed a single time. Sequencing input: peripheral blood or thyroid tissue (not recorded which). These receptor sequences come from an adult woman with Graves' disease, either hyperthyroidism or ophthalmopathy (not recorded which).

In the case of this clonotype: Possible read error: a much larger clone is one base away. J is TRBJ1-2 and V is TRBV9; 9 bases fit TRBD1. Germline trimming cut 8 bases from V and 4 bases from J; bases unmatched to any gene: 18. The CDR3 length is 17 residues. CDR1 is SGDLS, CDR2 YYNGEE, per germline. Here the CDR3 DNA reads TGTGCCAGTCGAAGGGCCGGGACAGGGATGTGGAGCTATGGCTACACCTTC. It translates to CASRRAGTGMWSYGYTF.

The CDR3 loop is CASSLVNRGEDGYTF. The CDR3 nucleotides are TGTGCCAGCAGCTTAGTAAACCGGGGGGAAGATGGCTACACCTTC. The rearrangement links TRBV13 to TRBJ1-2; TRBD1 is a possible D gene (5 bases). V was cut by 1 base and J by 6 bases, with 15 bases left in between. There are 15 residues in the CDR3. Germline CDR1 reads PRHDT; CDR2 reads FYEKMQ (reference sequence).

The gene calls are TRBV10-3 and TRBJ1-1, with unresolved D. CDR3 size: 13 residues. Trimming took 6 bases from V and 0 from J, leaving 8 bases between them. Germline CDR1 ENHRY, CDR2 SYGVKD. The CDR3 sequence: CAISIQMNTEAFF. CDR3 DNA sequence: TGTGCCATCAGCATACAGATGAACACTGAAGCTTTCTTT.

V usage is TRBV10-3 and J usage is TRBJ2-7; D not resolved. The CDR3 is 12 amino acids. Germline V gene lookup returns CDR1 ENHRY and CDR2 SYGVKD. V lost 7 bases and J 6 bases, leaving 13 bases between the germline ends. In DNA form, the CDR3 reads TGTGCCATCATGGCAGTTAGTGGCGAGCAGTACTTC. As protein: CAIMAVSGEQYF.

V gene TRBV14 combines with J gene TRBJ2-5; D gene unclear. Per germline, CDR1 SGHDN and CDR2 FVKESK. The V and J ends lost 3 bases and 1 base respectively, with 9 bases between them. There are 14 residues in the CDR3. The DNA of the CDR3 is TGTGCCAGCAGCCATTGGGCAGGCCAAGAGACCCAGTACTTC. This encodes CASSHWAGQETQYF.

This chain connects TRBV11-2 to TRBJ2-7; D possibly corresponds to TRBD2 (5 bases). Germline assignment: CDR1 SGHAT and CDR2 FQNNGV. The CDR3 loop spans 13 amino acids. V was shortened by 0 bases and J by 5 bases, with 8 bases between the two germline ends. CDR3 region: CASSLERVNEQYF. CDR3 bases: TGTGCCAGCAGCTTAGAGAGGGTTAACGAGCAGTACTTC.

This clonotype came up many times. This rearrangement joins TRBV6-5 to TRBJ1-4; D might be TRBD1 (6 bases). Between the trimmed V and J ends, which lost 0 bases and 3 bases, there was a span of 14 bases. Germline CDR1 and CDR2: MNHEY and SVGAGI. The CDR3 is 17 residues long. The CDR3 DNA sequence: TGTGCCAGCAGTTACTCAGCGGGGGGCAGAGCTAATGAAAAACTGTTTTTT. This gives the protein CASSYSAGGRANEKLFF.

As concerns this clonotype: The final CDR3 position lacks the conserved phenylalanine or tryptophan, pointing to a likely read error. Written as DNA, the CDR3 is TGCGCCATCAAGGGGACGCAGCGGGACTCCTACGAGCAGTACCTC. Amino acids: CAIKGTQRDSYEQYL. The chain carries TRBV10-3 and TRBJ2-7; TRBD2 aligns across 7 bases. Germline V gives CDR1 ENHRY, CDR2 SYGVKD. The CDR3 extends over 15 amino acids.

V gene TRBV7-9 combines with J gene TRBJ2-2, with D perhaps TRBD1 (6 bases). The germline gives CDR1 SEHNR, CDR2 FQNEAQ (reference sequence). This CDR3 has 17 amino acids. Trimming took 3 bases from V and 3 from J, leaving 17 bases between them. For the CDR3, the DNA is TGTGCCAGCAGCTTTACAGGGCTAGGTTACGACACCGGGGAGCTGTTTTTT. Translating it yields CASSFTGLGYDTGELFF.